This T cell receptor beta chain was identified during a study of OX40 agonist ivuxolimab in advanced cancers. Study summary: A partial response was reached by three patients: one with hepatocellular carcinoma and two with cutaneous melanoma.

Sequencing used immunoSEQ multiplex PCR; TCRdb keeps in-frame clones, though not all of them. The profile shows about 52,000 clones, roughly 85% of them singletons. V was trimmed by 5 bases and J by 8 bases, leaving 13 bases between them. Germline CDR1 is MNHNY and CDR2 is SVGAGI (reference sequence). The length of the CDR3 is 13 residues. The chain carries TRBV6-6 and TRBJ1-3, with D hard to call. Sequences were derived from CD4+ or CD8+ T cells sorted from blood, sampled in a trial of the OX40 agonist ivuxolimab. This TCR was sampled from an adult with an advanced solid tumor such as melanoma, head and neck, liver or kidney cancer. In DNA form, the CDR3 reads TGTGCCAGCAGTCGCCTATATCGGGACACCATATATTTT. Its translation: CASSRLYRDTIYF.